Presented here are 5 T cell receptor beta chains from one specimen sequenced in a study of blood T cell repertoires in COVID-19. Clones were read by immunoSEQ multiplex PCR, and TCRdb kept only the in-frame ones, dropping some. Counted here are approximately 250,000 clones, about nine tenths occurring once; the ten biggest clones make up around 0.86%. Sequencing input: peripheral blood. Every receptor here comes from a man aged 25 to 45 with COVID-19, enrolled during active disease.

J is TRBJ1-2 and V is TRBV4-1, with D uncertain. Germline assignment: CDR1 MGHRA and CDR2 YSYEKL. The V and J ends lost 4 bases and 3 bases respectively, with 15 bases between them. The CDR3 length is 15 residues. CDR3 protein: CASSLNSDSYYGYTF. The CDR3 region has the DNA TGCGCCAGCAGCCTCAACTCGGACTCCTACTATGGCTACACCTTC.

V gene TRBV7-9 combines with J gene TRBJ1-1; TRBD1 is a possible D gene (5 bases). This CDR3 has 12 residues. V was cut by 10 bases and J by 4 bases, with 13 bases left in between. Germline CDR1 and CDR2: SEHNR and FQNEAQ (reference sequence). The CDR3 DNA reads TGTGCCACGCGGCGGGGGACCACTGAAGCTTTCTTT. Protein sequence: CATRRGTTEAFF.

This sequence joins TRBV24-1 and TRBJ2-3, with D possibly being TRBD2 (5 bases). The length of the CDR3 is 13 residues. Looked up from germline, CDR1 is KGHDR and CDR2 is SFDVKD. V was clipped by 9 bases and J by 4 bases, with 13 bases between them. As DNA, the CDR3 is TGTGCCACCGAAGGAGGCAGCGCAGATACGCAGTATTTT. Encoded protein: CATEGGSADTQYF.

The rearrangement uses TRBV9 and TRBJ1-2; tentative D call: TRBD1 (5 bases). Germline CDR1 SGDLS, CDR2 YYNGEE. Trimming took off 9 bases at V and 0 bases at J, with 18 bases between the two ends. This CDR3 spans 15 amino acids. CDR3 DNA sequence: TGTGCCACCACGCCCCCAGGGCCCACTAACTATGGCTACACCTTC. This codes for CATTPPGPTNYGYTF.

V and J are TRBV6-5 and TRBJ1-3, with 9 bases fitting TRBD1. The CDR3 is made up of 14 amino acids. The J segment lost 4 bases and the V segment lost 6 bases, leaving 4 bases of the junction unmatched. Germline CDR1 and CDR2: MNHEY and SVGAGI. CDR3 residues: CASRKTGGGNTIYF. CDR3 nucleotides: TGTGCCAGCAGGAAGACAGGGGGAGGAAACACCATATATTTT.